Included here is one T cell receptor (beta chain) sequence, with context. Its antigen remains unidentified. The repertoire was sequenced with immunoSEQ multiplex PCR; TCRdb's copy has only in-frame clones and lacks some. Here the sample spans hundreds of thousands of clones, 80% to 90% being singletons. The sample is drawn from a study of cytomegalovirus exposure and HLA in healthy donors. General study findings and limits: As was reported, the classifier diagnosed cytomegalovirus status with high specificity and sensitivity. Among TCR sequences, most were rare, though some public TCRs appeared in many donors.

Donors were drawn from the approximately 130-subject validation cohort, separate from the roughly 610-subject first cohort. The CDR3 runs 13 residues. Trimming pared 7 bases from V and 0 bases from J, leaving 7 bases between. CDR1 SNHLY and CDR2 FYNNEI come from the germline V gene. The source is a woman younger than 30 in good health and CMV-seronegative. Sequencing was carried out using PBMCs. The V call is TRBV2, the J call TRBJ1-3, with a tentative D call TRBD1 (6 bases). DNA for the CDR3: TGTGCCAGCAAGGGGGACTCTGGAAACACCATATATTTT. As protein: CASKGDSGNTIYF.